The present entry profiles one T cell receptor beta chain with its context. The data were taken from a study of cytotoxic CD8 clonotypes in ibrutinib-treated CLL. The CDR3 contains 13 residues. CDR1 is SEHNR, CDR2 FQNEAQ, per germline (reference sequence). V lost 3 bases to trimming and J lost 4 bases, with 8 bases between them. The assay was immunoSEQ multiplex PCR, and TCRdb's table has in-frame clones only and misses some. The profile shows roughly 51,000 clones, more than 45% of them singletons. The rearrangement joins TRBV7-9 to TRBJ2-3; the D call may be TRBD1 or TRBD2 (5 bases each). This TCR came from a human donor with chronic lymphocytic leukemia. Here the sequenced sample was PBMCs, taken after 12 months of ibrutinib treatment. The CDR3 is CASSFWGSDTQYF. The CDR3 DNA is TGTGCCAGCAGCTTCTGGGGGTCAGATACGCAGTATTTT.